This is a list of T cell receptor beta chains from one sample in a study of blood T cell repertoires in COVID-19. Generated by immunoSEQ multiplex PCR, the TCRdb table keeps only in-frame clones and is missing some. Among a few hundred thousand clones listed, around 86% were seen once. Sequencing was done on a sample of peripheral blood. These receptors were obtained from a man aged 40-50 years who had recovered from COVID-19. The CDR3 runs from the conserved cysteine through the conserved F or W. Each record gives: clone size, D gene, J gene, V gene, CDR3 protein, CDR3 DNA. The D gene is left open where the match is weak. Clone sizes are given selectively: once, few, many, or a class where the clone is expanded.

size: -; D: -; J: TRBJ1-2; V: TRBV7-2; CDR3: CASSFIDNRANYGYTF; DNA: TGTGCCAGCAGCTTTATAGACAACAGAGCTAACTATGGCTACACCTTC
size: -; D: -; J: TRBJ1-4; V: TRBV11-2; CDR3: CASSGKDGFRGEKLFF; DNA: TGTGCCAGCAGCGGAAAGGACGGGTTCAGGGGTGAAAAACTGTTTTTT
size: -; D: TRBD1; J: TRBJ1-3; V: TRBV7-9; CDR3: CASSSRDSKTSGNTIYF; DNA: TGTGCCAGCAGCTCCCGGGACAGTAAGACCTCTGGAAACACCATATATTTT
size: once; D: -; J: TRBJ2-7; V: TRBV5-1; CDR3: CASSLVGARTGYEQYF; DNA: TGCGCCAGCAGCTTGGTGGGGGCCCGAACAGGTTACGAGCAGTACTTC
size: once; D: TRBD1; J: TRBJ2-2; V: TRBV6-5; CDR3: CASPRGTGKTGELFF; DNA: TGTGCCAGCCCCCGTGGGACAGGGAAAACCGGGGAGCTGTTTTTT
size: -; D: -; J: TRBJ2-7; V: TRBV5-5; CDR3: CASSSTSYEQYF; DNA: TGTGCCAGCAGCTCGACTAGCTACGAGCAGTACTTC
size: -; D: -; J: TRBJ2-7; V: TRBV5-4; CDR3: CASSASGGTYEQYF; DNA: TGTGCCAGCAGCGCCTCCGGGGGAACCTACGAGCAGTACTTC
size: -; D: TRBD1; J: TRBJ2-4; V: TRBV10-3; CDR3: CAISGTGLAKNIQYF; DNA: TGTGCCATCAGTGGGACAGGGTTAGCCAAAAACATTCAGTACTTC
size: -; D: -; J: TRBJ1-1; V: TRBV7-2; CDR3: CASSSSTANTEAFF; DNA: TGTGCCAGCAGCTCATCGACAGCGAACACTGAAGCTTTCTTT
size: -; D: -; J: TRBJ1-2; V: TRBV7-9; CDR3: CASSLVQGHGYTF; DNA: TGTGCCAGCAGCTTAGTACAGGGTCATGGCTACACCTTC
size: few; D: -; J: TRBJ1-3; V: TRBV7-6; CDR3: CASSPRGSGNTIYF; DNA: TGTGCCAGTTCTCCCAGGGGCTCTGGAAACACCATATATTTT
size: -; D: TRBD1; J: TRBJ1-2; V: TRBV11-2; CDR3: CASSPNRQGAGNYGYTF; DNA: TGTGCCAGCAGCCCGAACCGACAGGGAGCAGGCAACTATGGCTACACCTTC
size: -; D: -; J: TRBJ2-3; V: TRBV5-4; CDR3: CASSWVGGSDTQYF; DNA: TGTGCCAGCAGCTGGGTAGGGGGATCAGATACGCAGTATTTT
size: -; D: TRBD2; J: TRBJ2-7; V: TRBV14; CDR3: CASSQSPGLASEQYF; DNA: TGTGCCAGCAGCCAAAGTCCGGGACTAGCGAGTGAGCAGTACTTC
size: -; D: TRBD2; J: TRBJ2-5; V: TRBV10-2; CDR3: CASSGVAGAQETQYF; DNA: TGCGCCAGCAGTGGGGTAGCGGGGGCACAAGAGACCCAGTACTTC
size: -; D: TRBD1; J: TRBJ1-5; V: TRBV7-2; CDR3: CASSLNRGQPQHF; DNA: TGTGCCAGCAGCTTAAACAGGGGGCAGCCCCAGCATTTT
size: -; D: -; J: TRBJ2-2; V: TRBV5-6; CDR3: CASSLERLARYTGELFF; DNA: TGTGCCAGCAGCTTGGAACGGCTAGCGCGTTACACCGGGGAGCTGTTTTTT
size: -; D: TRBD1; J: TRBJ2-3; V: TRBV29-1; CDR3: CSVEGTGWADTQYF; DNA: TGCAGCGTTGAAGGGACAGGGTGGGCAGATACGCAGTATTTT
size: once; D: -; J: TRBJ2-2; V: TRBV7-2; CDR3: CASSSGQARTGELFF; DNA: TGTGCCAGCAGCTCAGGACAAGCGCGCACCGGGGAGCTGTTTTTT
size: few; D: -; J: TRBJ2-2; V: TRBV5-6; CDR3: CASSLELRNTGELFF; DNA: TGTGCCAGCAGCTTGGAACTTCGGAACACCGGGGAGCTGTTTTTT
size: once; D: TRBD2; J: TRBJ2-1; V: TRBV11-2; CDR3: CASSLGLAGGNEQFF; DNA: TGTGCCAGCAGCCTGGGACTAGCGGGAGGCAATGAGCAGTTCTTC